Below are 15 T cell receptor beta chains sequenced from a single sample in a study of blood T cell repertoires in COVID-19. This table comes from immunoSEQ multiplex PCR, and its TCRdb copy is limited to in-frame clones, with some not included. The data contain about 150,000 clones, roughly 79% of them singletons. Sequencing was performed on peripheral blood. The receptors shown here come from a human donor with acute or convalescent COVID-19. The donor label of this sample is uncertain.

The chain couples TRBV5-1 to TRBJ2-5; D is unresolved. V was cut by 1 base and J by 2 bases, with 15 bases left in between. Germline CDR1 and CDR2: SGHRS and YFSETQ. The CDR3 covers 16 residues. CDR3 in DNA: TGCGCCAGCAGCTTGCGGGTCTTCGCCGAGCAAGAGACCCAGTACTTC. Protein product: CASSLRVFAEQETQYF.

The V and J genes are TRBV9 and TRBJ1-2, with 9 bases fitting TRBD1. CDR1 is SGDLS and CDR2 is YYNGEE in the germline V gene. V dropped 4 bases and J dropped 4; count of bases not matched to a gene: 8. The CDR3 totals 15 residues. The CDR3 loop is CASSTEGTGSYGYTF. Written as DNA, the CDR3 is TGTGCCAGCAGCACGGAGGGGACAGGGAGCTATGGCTACACCTTC.

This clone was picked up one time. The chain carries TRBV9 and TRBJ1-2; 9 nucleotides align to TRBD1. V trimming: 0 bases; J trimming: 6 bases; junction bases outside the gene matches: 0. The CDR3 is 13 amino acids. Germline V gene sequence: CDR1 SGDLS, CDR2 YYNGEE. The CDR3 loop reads CASSVGTGDGYTF. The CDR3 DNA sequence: TGTGCCAGCAGCGTAGGGACAGGGGATGGCTACACCTTC.

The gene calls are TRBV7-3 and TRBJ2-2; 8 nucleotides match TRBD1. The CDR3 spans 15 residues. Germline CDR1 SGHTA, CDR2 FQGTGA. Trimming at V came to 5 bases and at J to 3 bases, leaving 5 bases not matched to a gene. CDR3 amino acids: CASSPRTGYTGELFF. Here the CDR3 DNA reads TGTGCCAGCAGCCCCCGGACAGGGTACACCGGGGAGCTGTTTTTT.

CDR3 loop: CASGSRGSEMGNQPQHF. As DNA, the CDR3 is TGTGCTAGTGGGTCTAGGGGAAGTGAAATGGGGAATCAGCCCCAGCATTTT. The chain joins TRBV12-5 to TRBJ1-5, with D possibly matching TRBD1 (5 bases). CDR3 length equals 17 residues. Trimming stripped 6 bases from V and 4 bases from J, with 22 bases between. CDR1 LGHNT and CDR2 FRNRAP come from the germline V gene.

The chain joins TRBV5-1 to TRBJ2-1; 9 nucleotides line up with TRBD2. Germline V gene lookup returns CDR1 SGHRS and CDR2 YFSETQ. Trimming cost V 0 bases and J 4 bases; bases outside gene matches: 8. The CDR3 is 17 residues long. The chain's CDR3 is CASSLESLAGFYNEQFF. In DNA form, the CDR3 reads TGCGCCAGCAGCTTGGAATCGCTAGCGGGGTTTTACAATGAGCAGTTCTTC.

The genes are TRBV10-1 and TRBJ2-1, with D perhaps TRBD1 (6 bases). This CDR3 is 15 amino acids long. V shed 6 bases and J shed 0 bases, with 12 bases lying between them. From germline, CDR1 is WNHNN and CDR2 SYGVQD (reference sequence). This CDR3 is CASSATGHSYNEQFF. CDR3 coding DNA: TGCGCCAGCAGCGCTACAGGGCACTCCTACAATGAGCAGTTCTTC.

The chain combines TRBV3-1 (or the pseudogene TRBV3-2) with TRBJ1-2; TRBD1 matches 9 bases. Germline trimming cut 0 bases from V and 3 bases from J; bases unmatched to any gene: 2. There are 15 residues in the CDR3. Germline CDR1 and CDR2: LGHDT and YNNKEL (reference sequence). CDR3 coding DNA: TGTGCCAGCAGCCAAGAACAGGGGGCTCACTATGGCTACACCTTC. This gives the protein CASSQEQGAHYGYTF.

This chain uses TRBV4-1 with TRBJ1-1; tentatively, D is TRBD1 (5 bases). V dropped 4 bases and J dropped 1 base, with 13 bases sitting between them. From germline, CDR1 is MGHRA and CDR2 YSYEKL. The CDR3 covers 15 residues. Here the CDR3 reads CASSRLLGQNTEAFF. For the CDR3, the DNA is TGCGCCAGCAGCCGTCTCCTGGGGCAGAACACTGAAGCTTTCTTT.

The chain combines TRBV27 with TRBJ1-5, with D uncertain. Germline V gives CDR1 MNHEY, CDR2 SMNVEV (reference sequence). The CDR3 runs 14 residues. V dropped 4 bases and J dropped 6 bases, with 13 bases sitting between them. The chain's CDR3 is CASSSVPLGQPQHF. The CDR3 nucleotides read TGTGCCAGCAGTTCTGTTCCGCTCGGTCAGCCCCAGCATTTT.

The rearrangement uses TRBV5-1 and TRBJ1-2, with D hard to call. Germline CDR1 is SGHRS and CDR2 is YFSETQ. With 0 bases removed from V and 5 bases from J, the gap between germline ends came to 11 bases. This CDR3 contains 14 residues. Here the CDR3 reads CASSLEATQYGYTF. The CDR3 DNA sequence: TGCGCCAGCAGCTTGGAGGCGACACAATATGGCTACACCTTC.

The CDR3 is CSGHRGANGELFF. CDR3 DNA: TGCAGCGGGCATCGGGGGGCCAACGGGGAGCTGTTTTTT. V gene TRBV29-1 combines with J gene TRBJ2-2; weak D call: TRBD2 (7 bases). Per germline, CDR1 SQVTM and CDR2 ANQGSEA. CDR3 length: 13 residues. Trimming took off 7 bases at V and 7 bases at J, with 16 bases between the two ends.

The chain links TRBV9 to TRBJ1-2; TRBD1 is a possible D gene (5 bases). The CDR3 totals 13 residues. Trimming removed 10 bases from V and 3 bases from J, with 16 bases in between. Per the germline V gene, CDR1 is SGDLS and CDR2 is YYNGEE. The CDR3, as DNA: TGTGCCTCTAACCGGGGGACGGACTATGGCTACACCTTC. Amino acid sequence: CASNRGTDYGYTF.

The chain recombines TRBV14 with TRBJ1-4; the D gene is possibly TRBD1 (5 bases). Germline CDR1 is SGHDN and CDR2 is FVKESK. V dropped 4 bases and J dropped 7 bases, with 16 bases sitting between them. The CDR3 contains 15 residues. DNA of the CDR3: TGTGCCAGCAGCCGCCGCCTCGGGGGGAGTGAAAAACTGTTTTTT. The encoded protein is CASSRRLGGSEKLFF.

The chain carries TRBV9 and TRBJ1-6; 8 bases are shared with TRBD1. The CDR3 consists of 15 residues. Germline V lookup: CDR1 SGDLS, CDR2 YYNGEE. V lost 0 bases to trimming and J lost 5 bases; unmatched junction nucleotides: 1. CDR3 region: CASSVARGHNSPLHF. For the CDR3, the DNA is TGTGCCAGCAGCGTAGCCAGGGGGCATAATTCACCCCTCCACTTT.